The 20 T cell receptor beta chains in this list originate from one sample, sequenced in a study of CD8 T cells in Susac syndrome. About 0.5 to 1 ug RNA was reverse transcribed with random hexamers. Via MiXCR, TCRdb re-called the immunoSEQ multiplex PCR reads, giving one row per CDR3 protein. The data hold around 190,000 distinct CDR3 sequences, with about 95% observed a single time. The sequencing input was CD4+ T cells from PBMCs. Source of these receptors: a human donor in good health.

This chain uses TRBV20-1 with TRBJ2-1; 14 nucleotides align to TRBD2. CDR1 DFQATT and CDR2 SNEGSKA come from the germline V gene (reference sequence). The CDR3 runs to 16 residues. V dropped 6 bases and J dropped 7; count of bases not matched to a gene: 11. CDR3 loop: CSAPTSGRVMVNEQFF. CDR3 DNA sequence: TGCAGTGCCCCGACTAGCGGGAGGGTTATGGTGAATGAGCAGTTCTTC.

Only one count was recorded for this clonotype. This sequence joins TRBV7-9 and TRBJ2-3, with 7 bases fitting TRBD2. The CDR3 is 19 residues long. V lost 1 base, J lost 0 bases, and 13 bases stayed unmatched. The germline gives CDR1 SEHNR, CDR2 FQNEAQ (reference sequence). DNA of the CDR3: TGTGCCAGCAGCTTAGTGGTCCTAGCGGACGATTCTAGCACAGATACGCAGTATTTT. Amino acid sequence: CASSLVVLADDSSTDTQYF.

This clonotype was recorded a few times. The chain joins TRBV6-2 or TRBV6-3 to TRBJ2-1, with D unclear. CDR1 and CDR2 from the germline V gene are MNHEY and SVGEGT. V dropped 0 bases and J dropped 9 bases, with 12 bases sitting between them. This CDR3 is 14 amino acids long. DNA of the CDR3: TGTGCCAGCAGTTACTCGGGCCCCCCGAGTGAGCAGTTCTTC. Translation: CASSYSGPPSEQFF.

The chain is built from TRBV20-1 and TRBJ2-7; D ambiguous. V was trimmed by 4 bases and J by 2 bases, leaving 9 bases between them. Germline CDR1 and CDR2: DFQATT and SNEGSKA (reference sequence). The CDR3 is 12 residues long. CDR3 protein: CSAIPVTYEQYF. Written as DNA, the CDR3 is TGCAGTGCTATCCCGGTTACCTACGAGCAGTACTTC.

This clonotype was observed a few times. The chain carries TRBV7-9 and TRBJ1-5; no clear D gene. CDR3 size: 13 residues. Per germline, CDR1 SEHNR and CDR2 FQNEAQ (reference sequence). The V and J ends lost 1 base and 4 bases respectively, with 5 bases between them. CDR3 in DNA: TGTGCCAGCAGCTTAGGTCCTAATCAGCCCCAGCATTTT. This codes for CASSLGPNQPQHF.

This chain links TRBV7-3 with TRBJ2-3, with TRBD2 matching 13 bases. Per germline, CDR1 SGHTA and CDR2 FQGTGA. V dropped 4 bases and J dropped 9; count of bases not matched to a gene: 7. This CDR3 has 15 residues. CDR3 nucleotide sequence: TGTGCCAGCAGCTCCCCCGGGACTAGCGGGAACACGCAGTATTTT. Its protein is CASSSPGTSGNTQYF.

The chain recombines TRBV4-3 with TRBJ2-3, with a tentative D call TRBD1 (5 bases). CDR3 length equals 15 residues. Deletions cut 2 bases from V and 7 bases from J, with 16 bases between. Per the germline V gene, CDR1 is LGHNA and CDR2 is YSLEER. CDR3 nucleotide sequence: TGCGCCAGCAGCCAACAGGGTACCGGCTTAAATACGCAGTATTTT. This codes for CASSQQGTGLNTQYF.

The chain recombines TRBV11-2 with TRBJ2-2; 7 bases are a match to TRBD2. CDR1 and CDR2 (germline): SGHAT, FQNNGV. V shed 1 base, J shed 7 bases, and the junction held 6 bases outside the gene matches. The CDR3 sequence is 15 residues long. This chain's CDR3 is CASSLGAGRGGELFF. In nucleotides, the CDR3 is TGTGCCAGCAGCTTAGGAGCGGGACGCGGCGGGGAGCTGTTTTTT.

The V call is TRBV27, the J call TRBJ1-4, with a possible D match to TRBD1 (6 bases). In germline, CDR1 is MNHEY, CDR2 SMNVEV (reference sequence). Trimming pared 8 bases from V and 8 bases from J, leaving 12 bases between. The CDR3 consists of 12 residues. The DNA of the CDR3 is TGTGCCAGCGGAACAGGGAAGGAAAAACTGTTTTTT. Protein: CASGTGKEKLFF.

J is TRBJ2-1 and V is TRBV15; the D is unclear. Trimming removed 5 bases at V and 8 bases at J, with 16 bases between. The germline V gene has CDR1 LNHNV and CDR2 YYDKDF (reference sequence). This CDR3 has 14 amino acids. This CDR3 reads CATSPQGRIDEQFF. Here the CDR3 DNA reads TGTGCCACCAGCCCCCAAGGGCGCATCGATGAGCAGTTCTTC.

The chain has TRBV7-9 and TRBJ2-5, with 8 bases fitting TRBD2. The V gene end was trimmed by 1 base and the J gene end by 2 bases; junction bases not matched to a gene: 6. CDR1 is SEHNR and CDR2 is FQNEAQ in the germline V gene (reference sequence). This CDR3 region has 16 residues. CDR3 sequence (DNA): TGTGCCAGCAGCTTAGGCCTAGCGGGTTATCAAGAGACCCAGTACTTC. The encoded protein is CASSLGLAGYQETQYF.

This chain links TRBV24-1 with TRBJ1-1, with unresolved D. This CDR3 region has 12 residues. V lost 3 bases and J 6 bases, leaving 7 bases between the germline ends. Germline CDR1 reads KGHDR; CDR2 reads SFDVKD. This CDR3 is CATSDRGSEAFF. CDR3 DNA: TGTGCCACCAGTGATCGGGGATCTGAAGCTTTCTTT.

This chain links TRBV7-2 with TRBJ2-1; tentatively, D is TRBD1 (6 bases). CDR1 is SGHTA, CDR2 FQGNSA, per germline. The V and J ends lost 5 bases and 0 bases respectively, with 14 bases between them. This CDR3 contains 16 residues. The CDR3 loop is CASSRLPDSSYNEQFF. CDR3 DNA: TGTGCCAGCAGCCGGTTACCGGACAGCTCCTACAATGAGCAGTTCTTC. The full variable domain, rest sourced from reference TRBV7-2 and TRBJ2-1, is GAGVSQSPSNKVTEKGKDVELRCDPISGHTALYWYRQSLGQGLEFLIYFQGNSAPDKSGLPSDRFSAERTGGSVSTLTIQRTQQEDSAVYLCASSRLPDSSYNEQFFGPGTRLTVL.

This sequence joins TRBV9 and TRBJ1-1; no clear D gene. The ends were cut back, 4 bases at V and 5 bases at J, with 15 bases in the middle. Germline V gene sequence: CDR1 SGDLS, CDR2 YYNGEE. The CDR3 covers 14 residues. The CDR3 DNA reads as TGTGCCAGCAGCCCAGAAGTCAGGCCAACTGAAGCTTTCTTT. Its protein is CASSPEVRPTEAFF.

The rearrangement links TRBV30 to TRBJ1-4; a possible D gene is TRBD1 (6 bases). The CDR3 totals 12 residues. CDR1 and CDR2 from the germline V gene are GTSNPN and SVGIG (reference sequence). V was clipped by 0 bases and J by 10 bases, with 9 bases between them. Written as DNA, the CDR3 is TGTGCCTGGAGTGTACAGGGCAGAAAACTGTTTTTT. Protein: CAWSVQGRKLFF.

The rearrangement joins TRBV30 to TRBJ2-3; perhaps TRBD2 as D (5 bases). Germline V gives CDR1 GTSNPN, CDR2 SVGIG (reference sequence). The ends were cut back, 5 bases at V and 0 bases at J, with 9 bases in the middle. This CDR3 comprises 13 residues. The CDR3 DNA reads TGTGCCTGGCACCAGCGGAGCACAGATACGCAGTATTTT. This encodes CAWHQRSTDTQYF.

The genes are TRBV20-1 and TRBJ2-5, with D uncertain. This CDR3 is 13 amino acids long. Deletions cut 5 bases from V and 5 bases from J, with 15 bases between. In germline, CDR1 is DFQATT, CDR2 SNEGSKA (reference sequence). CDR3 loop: CSAARTSKETQYF. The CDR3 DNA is TGCAGTGCTGCAAGGACGTCGAAGGAGACCCAGTACTTC.

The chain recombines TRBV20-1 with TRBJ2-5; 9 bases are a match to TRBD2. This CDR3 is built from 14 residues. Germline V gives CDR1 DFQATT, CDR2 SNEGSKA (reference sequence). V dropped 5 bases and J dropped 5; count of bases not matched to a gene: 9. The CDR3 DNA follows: TGCAGTGCTGGGGATAGCGGGAGTATCGAGACCCAGTACTTC. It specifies CSAGDSGSIETQYF.

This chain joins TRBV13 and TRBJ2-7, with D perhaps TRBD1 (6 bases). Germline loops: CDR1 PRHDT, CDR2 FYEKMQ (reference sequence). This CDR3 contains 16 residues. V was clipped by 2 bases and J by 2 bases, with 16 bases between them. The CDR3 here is CASSLLGTRDTYEQYF. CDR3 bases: TGTGCCAGCAGCTTACTGGGCACAAGGGACACCTACGAGCAGTACTTC.

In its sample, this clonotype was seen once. The CDR3: CASSESRVQEFF. The DNA of the CDR3 is TGTGCCAGCAGTGAATCGAGGGTTCAGGAGTTCTTC. The gene calls are TRBV2 and TRBJ2-1; D is perhaps TRBD2 (5 bases). Germline CDR1 is SNHLY and CDR2 is FYNNEI. V lost 2 bases to trimming and J lost 14 bases, with 13 bases between them. This CDR3 spans 12 amino acids. Based on the CDR3 plus reference TRBV2 and TRBJ2-1, the full variable domain is EPEVTQTPSHQVTQMGQEVILRCVPISNHLYFYWYRQILGQKVEFLVSFYNNEISEKSEIFDDQFSVERPDGSNFTLKIRSTKLEDSAMYFCASSESRVQEFFGPGTRLTVL.